This T cell receptor beta chain was observed in a study of identical twins. General study points: Memory repertoires showed no such pattern, whereas abundant cord blood beta clonotypes carried fewer insertions. Surplus twin overlap in beta out-of-frame sequences was less pronounced.

In its sample, this clonotype was seen a few times. As yet, its antigen is unknown. Germline lookup yields CDR1 SQVTM and CDR2 ANQGSEA. Trimming took off 4 bases at V and 3 bases at J, with 16 bases between the two ends. CDR3 length: 15 amino acids. TCRdb itself ran the 5' RACE reads through MiXCR, one entry per CDR3 protein. Counted here are a few hundred thousand distinct CDR3 sequences, roughly an eighth occurring once; the ten biggest clones make up 0.98%. These data were likewise used in another study, on yellow fever vaccine responses in identical twins. As reported in that work: Twins' T cell vaccine responses reportedly looked partly convergent, partly personalized.

The receptor was derived from a woman between 18 and 29 years old in good health. The material sequenced was CD4+ T cells sorted from blood. The genes are TRBV29-1 and TRBJ2-1, with a possible D match to TRBD1 (5 bases). The CDR3, as DNA: TGCAGCGTTGTCCCAGACAGTCACCTCTACAATGAGCAGTTCTTC. It yields the protein CSVVPDSHLYNEQFF.